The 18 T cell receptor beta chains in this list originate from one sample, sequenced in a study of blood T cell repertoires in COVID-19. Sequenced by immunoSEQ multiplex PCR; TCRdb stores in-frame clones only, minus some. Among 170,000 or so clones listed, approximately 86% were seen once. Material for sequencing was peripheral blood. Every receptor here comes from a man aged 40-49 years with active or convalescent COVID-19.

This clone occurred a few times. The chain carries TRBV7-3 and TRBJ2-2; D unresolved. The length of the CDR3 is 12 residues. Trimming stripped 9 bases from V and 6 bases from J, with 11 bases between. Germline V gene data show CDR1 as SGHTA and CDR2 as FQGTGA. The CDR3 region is CASSYRPGELFF. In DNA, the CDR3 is TGTGCCAGTTCCTATCGTCCCGGGGAGCTGTTTTTT.

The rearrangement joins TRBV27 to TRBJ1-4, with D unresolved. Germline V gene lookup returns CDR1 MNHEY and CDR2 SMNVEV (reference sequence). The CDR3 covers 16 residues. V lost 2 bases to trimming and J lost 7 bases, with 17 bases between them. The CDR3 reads CASSLQKGVSGEKLFF. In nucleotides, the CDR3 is TGTGCCAGCAGTTTACAGAAAGGAGTTTCGGGTGAAAAACTGTTTTTT.

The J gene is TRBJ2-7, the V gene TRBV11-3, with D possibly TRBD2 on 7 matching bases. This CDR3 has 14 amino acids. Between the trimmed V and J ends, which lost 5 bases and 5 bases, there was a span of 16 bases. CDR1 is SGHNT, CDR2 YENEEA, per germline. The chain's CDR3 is CASSPGGGGNEQYF. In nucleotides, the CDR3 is TGTGCCAGCAGCCCGGGGGGCGGGGGCAACGAGCAGTACTTC.

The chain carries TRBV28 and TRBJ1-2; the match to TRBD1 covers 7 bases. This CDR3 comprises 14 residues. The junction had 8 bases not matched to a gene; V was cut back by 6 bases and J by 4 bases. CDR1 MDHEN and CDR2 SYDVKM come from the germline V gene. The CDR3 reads CASSQNRGSYGYTF. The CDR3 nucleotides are TGTGCCAGCAGCCAAAACAGGGGTAGCTATGGCTACACCTTC.

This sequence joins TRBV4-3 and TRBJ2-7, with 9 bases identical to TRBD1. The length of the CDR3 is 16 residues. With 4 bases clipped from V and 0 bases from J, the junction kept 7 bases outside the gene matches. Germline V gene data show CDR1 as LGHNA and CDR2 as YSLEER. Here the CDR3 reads CASSPSTTGGSYEQYF. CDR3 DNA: TGCGCCAGCAGCCCCTCAACGACAGGGGGCTCCTACGAGCAGTACTTC.

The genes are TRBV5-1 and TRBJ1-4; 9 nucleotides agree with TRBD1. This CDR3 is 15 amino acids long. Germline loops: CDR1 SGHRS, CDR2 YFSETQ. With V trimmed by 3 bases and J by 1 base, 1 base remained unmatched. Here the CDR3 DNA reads TGCGCCAGCAGCTGGACAGGGGAAACTAATGAAAAACTGTTTTTT. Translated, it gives CASSWTGETNEKLFF.

CDR3 DNA sequence: TGTGCCAGCAGACACCGGGACAGGATTACCTACGAGCAGTACTTC. It specifies CASRHRDRITYEQYF. The V and J genes are TRBV6-5 and TRBJ2-7; 8 bases agree with TRBD1. CDR1 and CDR2 (germline): MNHEY, SVGAGI. V dropped 6 bases and J dropped 2; count of bases not matched to a gene: 9. The CDR3 covers 15 residues.

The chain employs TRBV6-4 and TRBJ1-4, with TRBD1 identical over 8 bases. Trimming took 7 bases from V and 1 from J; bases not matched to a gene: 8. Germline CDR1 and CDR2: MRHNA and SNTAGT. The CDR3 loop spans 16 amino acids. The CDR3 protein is CASTPQGGETNEKLFF. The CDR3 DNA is TGTGCCAGCACTCCACAGGGGGGGGAAACTAATGAAAAACTGTTTTTT.

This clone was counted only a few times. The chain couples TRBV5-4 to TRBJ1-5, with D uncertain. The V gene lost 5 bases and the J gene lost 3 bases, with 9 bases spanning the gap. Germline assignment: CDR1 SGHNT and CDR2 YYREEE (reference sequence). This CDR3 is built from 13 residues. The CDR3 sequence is CASRESNNQPQHF. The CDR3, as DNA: TGTGCCAGCAGGGAGAGTAACAATCAGCCCCAGCATTTT.

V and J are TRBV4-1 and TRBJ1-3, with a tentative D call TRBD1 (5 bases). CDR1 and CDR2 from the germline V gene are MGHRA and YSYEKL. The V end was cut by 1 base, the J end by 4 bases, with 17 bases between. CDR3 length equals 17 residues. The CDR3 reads CASSQGMRGGEGNTIYF. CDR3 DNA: TGCGCCAGCAGCCAAGGGATGAGAGGAGGGGAAGGAAACACCATATATTTT.

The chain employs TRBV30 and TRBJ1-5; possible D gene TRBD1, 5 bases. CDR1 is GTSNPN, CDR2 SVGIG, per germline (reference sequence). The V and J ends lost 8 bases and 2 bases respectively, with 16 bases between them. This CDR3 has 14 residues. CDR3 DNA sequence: TGTGCCGTAGACGGGGGTTTGGGCAATCAGCCCCAGCATTTT. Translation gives CAVDGGLGNQPQHF. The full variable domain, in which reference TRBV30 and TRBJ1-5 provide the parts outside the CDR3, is SQTIHQWPATLVQPVGSPLSLECTVEGTSNPNLYWYRQAAGRGLQLLFYSVGIGQISSEVPQNLSASRPQDRQFILSSKKLLLSDSGFYLCAVDGGLGNQPQHFGDGTRLSIL.

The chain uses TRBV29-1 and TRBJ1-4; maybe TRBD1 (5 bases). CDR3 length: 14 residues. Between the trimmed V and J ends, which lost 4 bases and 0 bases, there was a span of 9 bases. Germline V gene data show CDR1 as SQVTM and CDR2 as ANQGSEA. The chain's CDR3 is CSVGGTSTNEKLFF. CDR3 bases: TGCAGCGTTGGGGGCACCTCAACTAATGAAAAACTGTTTTTT.

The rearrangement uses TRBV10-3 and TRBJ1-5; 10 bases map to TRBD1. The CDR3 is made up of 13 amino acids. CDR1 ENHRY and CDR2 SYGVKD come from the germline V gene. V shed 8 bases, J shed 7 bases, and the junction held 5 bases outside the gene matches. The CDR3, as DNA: TGTGCCATCGGGACAGGGGTCGAGCAGCCCCAGCATTTT. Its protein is CAIGTGVEQPQHF.

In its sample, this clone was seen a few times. The CDR3 here is CASSWGQGDSGYTF. CDR3 nucleotide sequence: TGTGCCAGCAGCTGGGGACAGGGGGATTCTGGCTACACCTTC. This rearrangement joins TRBV5-5 to TRBJ1-2; TRBD1 matches 11 bases. Germline V gene lookup returns CDR1 SGHKS and CDR2 YYEKEE (reference sequence). CDR3 length equals 14 residues. With 3 bases clipped from V and 7 bases from J, the junction kept 5 bases outside the gene matches.

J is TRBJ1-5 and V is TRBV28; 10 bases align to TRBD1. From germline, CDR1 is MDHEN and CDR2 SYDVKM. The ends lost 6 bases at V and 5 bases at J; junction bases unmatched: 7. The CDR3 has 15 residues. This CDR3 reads CASSMTGGADQPQHF. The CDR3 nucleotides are TGTGCCAGCAGCATGACAGGGGGCGCGGATCAGCCCCAGCATTTT.

CDR3 amino acids: CASSIIGAPDSPLHF. In DNA, the CDR3 is TGTGCCAGTAGTATAATAGGGGCACCCGATTCACCCCTCCACTTT. J is TRBJ1-6 and V is TRBV19; tentatively, D is TRBD1 (5 bases). Deletions cut 2 bases from V and 8 bases from J, with 13 bases between. Germline values: CDR1 LNHDA, CDR2 SQIVND (reference sequence). The CDR3 has 15 residues.

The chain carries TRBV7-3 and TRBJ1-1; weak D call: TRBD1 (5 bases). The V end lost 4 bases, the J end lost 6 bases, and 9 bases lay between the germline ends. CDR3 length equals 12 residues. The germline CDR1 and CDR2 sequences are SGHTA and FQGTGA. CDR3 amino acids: CASSSDSAEAFF. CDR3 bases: TGTGCCAGCAGCTCAGACAGTGCTGAAGCTTTCTTT.

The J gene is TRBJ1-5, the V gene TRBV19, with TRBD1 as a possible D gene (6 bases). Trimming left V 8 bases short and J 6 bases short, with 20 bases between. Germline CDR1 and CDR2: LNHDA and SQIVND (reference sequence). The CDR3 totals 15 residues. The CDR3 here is CASQQRWGGAQPQHF. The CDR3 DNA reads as TGTGCCAGTCAACAAAGGTGGGGGGGGGCTCAGCCCCAGCATTTT.